The source of this T cell receptor (beta chain) is a study of T cell responses to AZD1222 COVID-19 vaccine. Study-wide points: After two AZD1222 doses, spike-specific TCR breadth and depth rose versus day 0. Vaccine-associated CD4 TCRs ranged over spike, dominating at 160-218 and 743-854. Donors were chiefly white British, with a greater number of females, and clonal diversity was perhaps underestimated. Baseline seropositivity characterized only six AZD1222 recipients.

Some clones are missing from TCRdb's copy, which holds only in-frame ones; the method was immunoSEQ multiplex PCR. The profile shows 250,000 or so clones, just over 90% of them singletons. CDR1 KGHDR and CDR2 SFDVKD come from the germline V gene. The CDR3 loop spans 13 amino acids. Trimming left V 4 bases short and J 8 bases short, with 13 bases between. Concerning this clone: As yet, its antigen is unknown.

The sequencing used peripheral blood, collected on day 0 of AZD1222 vaccination. The receptor was isolated from an adult in good health. The V call is TRBV24-1, the J call TRBJ1-2; perhaps TRBD1 as D (6 bases). CDR3 nucleotides: TGTGCCACCAGTGACCACAGGGAGAGGGGCTACACCTTC. It specifies CATSDHRERGYTF.